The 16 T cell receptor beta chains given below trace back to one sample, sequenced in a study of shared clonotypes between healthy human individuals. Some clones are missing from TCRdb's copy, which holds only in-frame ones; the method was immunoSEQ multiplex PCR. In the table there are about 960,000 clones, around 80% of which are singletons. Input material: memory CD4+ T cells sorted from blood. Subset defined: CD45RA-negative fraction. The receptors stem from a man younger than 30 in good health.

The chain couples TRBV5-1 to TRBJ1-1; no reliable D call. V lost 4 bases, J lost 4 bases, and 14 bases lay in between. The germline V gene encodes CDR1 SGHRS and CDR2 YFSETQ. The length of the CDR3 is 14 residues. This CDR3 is CASSKSAGSTEAFF. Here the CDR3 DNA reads TGCGCCAGCAGCAAGTCCGCGGGGAGCACTGAAGCTTTCTTT.

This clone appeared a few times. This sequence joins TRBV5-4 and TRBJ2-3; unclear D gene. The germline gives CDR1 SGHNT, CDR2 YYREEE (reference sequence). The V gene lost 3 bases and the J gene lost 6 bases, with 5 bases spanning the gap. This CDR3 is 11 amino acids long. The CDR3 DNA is TGTGCCAGCAGCTCAGCTGATACGCAGTATTTT. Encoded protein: CASSSADTQYF. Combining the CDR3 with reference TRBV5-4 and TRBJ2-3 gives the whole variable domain ETGVTQSPTHLIKTRGQQVTLRCSSQSGHNTVSWYQQALGQGPQFIFQYYREEENGRGNFPPRFSGLQFPNYSSELNVNALELDDSALYLCASSSADTQYFGPGTRLTVL.

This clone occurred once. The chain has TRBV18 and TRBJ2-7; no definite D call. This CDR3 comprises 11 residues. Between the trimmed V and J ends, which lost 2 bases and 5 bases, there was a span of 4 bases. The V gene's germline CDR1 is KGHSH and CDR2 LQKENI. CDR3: CASSPDNEQYF. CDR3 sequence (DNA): TGTGCCAGCTCACCAGACAACGAGCAGTACTTC.

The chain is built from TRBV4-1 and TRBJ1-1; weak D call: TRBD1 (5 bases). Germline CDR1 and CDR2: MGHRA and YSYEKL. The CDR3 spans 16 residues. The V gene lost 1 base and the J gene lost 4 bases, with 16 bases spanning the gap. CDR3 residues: CASSQVPLGGITEAFF. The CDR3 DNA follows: TGCGCCAGCAGCCAAGTCCCCTTGGGGGGGATCACTGAAGCTTTCTTT.

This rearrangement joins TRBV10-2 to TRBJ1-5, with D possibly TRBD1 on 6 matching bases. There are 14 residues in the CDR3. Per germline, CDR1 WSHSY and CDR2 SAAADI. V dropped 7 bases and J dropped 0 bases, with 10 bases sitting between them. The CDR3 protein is CASTDRYSNQPQHF. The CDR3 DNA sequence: TGCGCCAGCACCGACAGGTATAGCAATCAGCCCCAGCATTTT.

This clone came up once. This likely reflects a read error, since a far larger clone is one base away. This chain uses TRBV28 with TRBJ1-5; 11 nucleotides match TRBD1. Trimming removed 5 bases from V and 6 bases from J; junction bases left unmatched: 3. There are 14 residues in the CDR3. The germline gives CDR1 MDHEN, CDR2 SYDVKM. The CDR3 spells CASSRTGGSQPQHF. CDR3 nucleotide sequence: TGTGCCAGCAGTCGGACAGGGGGCAGTCAGCCCCAGCATTTT.

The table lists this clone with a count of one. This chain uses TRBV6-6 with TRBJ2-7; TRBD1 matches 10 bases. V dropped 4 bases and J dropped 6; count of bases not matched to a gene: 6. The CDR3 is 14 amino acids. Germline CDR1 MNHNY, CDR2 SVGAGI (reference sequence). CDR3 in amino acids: CASSSLDRGSEQYF. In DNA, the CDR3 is TGTGCCAGCAGTTCGCTGGACAGGGGGTCCGAGCAGTACTTC.

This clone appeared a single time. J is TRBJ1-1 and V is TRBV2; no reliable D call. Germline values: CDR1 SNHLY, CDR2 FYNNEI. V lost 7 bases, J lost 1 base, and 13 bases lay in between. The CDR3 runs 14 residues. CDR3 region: CASILEDTNTEAFF. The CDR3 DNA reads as TGTGCCAGCATTTTAGAGGATACGAACACTGAAGCTTTCTTT.

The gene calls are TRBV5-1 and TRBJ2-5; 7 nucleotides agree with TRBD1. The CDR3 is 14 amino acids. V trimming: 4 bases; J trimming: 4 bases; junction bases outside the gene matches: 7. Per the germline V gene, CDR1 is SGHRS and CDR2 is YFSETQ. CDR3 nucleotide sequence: TGCGCCAGCAGCCAGACAGGGATGTTAGAGACCCAGTACTTC. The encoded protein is CASSQTGMLETQYF.

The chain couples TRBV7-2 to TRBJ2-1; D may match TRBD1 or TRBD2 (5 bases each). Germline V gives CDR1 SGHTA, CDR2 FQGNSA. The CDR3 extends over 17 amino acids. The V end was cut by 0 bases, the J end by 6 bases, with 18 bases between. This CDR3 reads CASSLAPAGGGSNEQFF. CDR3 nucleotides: TGTGCCAGCAGCTTAGCGCCAGCCGGTGGGGGATCCAATGAGCAGTTCTTC.

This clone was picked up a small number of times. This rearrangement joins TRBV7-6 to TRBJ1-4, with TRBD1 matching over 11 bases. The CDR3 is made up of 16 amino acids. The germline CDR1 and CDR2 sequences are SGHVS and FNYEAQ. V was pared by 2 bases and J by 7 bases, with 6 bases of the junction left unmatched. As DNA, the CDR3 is TGTGCCAGCAGCTTAAGGTCGGGGACAGGGGGTGAAAAACTGTTTTTT. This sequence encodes CASSLRSGTGGEKLFF.

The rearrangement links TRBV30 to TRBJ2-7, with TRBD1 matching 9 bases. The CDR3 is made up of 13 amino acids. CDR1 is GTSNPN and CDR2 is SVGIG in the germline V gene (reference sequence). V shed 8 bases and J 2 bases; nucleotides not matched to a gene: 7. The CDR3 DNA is TGTGCCGGAAACAGGGGGCTAGCCTACGAGCAGTACTTC. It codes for CAGNRGLAYEQYF.

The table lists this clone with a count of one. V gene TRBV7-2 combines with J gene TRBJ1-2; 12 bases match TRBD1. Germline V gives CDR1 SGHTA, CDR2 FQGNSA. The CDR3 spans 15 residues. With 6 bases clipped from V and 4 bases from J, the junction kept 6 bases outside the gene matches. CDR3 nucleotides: TGTGCCAGCAGTCGGGGACAGGGGGCAATCTATGGCTACACCTTC. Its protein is CASSRGQGAIYGYTF.

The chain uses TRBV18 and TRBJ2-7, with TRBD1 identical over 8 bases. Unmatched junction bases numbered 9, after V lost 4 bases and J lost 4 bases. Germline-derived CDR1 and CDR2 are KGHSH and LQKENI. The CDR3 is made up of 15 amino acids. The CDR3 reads CASSQGQVAGYEQYF. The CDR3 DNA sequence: TGTGCCAGCTCACAGGGACAGGTCGCGGGGTACGAGCAGTACTTC. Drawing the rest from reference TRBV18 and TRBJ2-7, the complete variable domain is NAGVMQNPRHLVRRRGQEARLRCSPMKGHSHVYWYRQLPEEGLKFMVYLQKENIIDESGMPKERFSAEFPKEGPSILRIQQVVRGDSAAYFCASSQGQVAGYEQYFGPGTRLTVT.

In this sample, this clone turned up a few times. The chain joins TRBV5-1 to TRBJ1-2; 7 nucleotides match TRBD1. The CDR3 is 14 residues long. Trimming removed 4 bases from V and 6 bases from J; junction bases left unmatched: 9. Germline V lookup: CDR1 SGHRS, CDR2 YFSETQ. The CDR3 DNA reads TGCGCCAGCAGCCTCGAGACAGGGTTGGATGGCTACACCTTC. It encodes CASSLETGLDGYTF.

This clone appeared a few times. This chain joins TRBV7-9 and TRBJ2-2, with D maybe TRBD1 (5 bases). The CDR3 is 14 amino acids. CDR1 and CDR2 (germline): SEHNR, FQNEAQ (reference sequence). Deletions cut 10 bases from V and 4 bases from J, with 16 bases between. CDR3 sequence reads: CATSRQGSTGELFF. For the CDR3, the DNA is TGTGCCACCTCACGGCAGGGAAGCACCGGGGAGCTGTTTTTT.